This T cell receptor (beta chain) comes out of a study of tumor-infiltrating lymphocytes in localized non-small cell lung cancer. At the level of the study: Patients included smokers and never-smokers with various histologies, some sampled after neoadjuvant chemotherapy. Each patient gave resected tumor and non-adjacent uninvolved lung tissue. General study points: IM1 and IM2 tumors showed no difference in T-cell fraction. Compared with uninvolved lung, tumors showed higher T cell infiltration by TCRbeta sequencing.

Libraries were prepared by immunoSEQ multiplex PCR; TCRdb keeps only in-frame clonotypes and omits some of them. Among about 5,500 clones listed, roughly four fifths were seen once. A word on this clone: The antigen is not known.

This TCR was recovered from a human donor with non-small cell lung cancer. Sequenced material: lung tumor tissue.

CDR3 amino acids: CSVGDRVSEQYF. The CDR3 nucleotides read TGCAGCGTTGGGGACAGGGTGAGCGAGCAGTACTTC. The V and J genes are TRBV29-1 and TRBJ2-7; TRBD1 matches at 9 bases. Germline V CDR1 and CDR2: SQVTM, ANQGSEA. The CDR3 consists of 12 residues. V shed 4 bases, J shed 6 bases, and the junction held 4 bases outside the gene matches.